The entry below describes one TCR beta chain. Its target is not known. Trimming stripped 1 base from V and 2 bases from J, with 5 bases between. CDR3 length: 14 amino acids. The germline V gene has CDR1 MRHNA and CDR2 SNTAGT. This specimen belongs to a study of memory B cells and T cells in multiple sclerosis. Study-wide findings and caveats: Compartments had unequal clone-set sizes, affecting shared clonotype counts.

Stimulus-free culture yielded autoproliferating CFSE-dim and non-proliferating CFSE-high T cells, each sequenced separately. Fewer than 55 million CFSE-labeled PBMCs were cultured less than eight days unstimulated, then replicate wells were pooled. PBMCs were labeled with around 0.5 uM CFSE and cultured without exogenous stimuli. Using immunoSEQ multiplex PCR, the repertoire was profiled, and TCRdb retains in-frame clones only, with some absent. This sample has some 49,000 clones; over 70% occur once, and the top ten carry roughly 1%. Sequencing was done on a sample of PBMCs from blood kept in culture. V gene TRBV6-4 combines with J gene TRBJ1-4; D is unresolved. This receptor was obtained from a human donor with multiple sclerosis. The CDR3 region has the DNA TGTGCCAGCAGTGACTATAAGACTAATGAAAAACTGTTTTTT. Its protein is CASSDYKTNEKLFF.